This T cell receptor beta chain was sequenced during a study of control samples from healthy donors and cancer patients. The CDR3 runs to 14 residues. CDR1 DFQATT and CDR2 SNEGSKA come from the germline V gene (reference sequence). Between the trimmed V and J ends, which lost 3 bases and 4 bases, there was a span of 15 bases. The assay was immunoSEQ multiplex PCR, and TCRdb's table has in-frame clones only and misses some. The sample has 40,000 to 65,000 clones, around 90% seen once. The rearrangement links TRBV20-1 to TRBJ1-2; D not resolved. The source of this sequence is a man aged 55 to 69 with head and neck cancer. Sample: PBMCs. The CDR3 DNA reads as TGCAGTGCTAGTGAATCGAGGCCAGCCTATGGCTACACCTTC. Translation: CSASESRPAYGYTF.